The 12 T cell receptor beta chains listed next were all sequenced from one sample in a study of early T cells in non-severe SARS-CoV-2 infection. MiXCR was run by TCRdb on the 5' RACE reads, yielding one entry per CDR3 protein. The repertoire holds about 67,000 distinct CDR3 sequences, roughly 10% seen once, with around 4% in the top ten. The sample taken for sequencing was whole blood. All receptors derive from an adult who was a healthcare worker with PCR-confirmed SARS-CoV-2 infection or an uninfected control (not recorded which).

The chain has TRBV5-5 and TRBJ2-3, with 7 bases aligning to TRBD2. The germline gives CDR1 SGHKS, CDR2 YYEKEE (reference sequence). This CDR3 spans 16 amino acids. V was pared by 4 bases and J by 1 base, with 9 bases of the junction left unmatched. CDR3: CASSNMGLPGTDTQYF. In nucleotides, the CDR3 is TGTGCCAGCAGCAACATGGGACTACCAGGCACAGATACGCAGTATTTT.

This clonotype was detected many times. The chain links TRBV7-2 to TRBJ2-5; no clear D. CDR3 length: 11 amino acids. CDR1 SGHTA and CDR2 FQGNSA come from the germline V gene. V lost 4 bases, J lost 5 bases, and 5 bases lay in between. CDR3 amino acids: CASSYTETQYF. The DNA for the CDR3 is TGTGCCAGCAGCTATACGGAGACCCAGTACTTC.

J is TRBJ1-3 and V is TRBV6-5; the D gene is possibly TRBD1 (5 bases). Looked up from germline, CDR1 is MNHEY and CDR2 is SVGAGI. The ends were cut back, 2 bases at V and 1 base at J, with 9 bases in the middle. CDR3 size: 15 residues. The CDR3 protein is CASSYQGLSGNTIYF. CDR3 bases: TGTGCCAGCAGTTACCAGGGTCTTTCTGGAAACACCATATATTTT.

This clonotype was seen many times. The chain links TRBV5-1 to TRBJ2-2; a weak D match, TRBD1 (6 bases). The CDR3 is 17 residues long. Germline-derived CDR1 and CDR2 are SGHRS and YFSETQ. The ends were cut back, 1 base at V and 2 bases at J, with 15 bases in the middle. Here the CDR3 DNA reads TGCGCCAGCAGCTTGTCCCTGGACAGTCAAAACACCGGGGAGCTGTTTTTT. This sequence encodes CASSLSLDSQNTGELFF.

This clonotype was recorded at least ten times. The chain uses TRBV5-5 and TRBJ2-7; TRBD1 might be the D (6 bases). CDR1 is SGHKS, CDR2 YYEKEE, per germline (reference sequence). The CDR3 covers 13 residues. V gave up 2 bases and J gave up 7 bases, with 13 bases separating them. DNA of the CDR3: TGTGCCAGCAGCTTCGTAGGGGGAAGGGAGCAGTACTTC. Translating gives CASSFVGGREQYF.

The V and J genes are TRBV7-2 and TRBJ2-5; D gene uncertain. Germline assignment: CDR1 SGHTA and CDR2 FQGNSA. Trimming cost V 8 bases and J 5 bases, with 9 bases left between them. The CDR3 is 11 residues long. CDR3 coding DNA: TGTGCCAGCCCCTCCCCCGAGACCCAGTACTTC. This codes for CASPSPETQYF.

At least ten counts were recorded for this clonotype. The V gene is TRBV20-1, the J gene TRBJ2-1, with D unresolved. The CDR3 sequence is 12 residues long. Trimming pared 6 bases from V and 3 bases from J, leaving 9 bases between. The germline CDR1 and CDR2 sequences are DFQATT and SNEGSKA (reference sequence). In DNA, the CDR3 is TGCAGTGCGCTAGTAAACTACAATGAGCAGTTCTTC. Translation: CSALVNYNEQFF.

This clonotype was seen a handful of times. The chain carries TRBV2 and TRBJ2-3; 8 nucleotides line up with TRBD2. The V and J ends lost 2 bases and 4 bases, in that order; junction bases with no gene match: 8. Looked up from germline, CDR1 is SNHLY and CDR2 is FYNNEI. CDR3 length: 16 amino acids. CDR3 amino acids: CASSETAGGAADTQYF. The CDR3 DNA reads TGTGCCAGCAGTGAAACGGCGGGAGGTGCCGCAGATACGCAGTATTTT.

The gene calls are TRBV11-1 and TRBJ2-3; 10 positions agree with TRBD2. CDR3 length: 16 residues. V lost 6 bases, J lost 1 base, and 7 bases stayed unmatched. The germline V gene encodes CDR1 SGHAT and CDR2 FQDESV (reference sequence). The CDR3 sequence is CASRPGLAARTDTQYF. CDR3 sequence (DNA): TGTGCCAGCAGACCCGGACTAGCGGCCCGCACAGATACGCAGTATTTT.

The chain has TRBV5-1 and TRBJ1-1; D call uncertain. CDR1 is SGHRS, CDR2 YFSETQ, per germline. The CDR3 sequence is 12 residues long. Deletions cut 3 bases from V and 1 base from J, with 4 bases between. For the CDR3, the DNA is TGCGCCAGCAGCTGGGGGAACACTGAAGCTTTCTTT. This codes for CASSWGNTEAFF.

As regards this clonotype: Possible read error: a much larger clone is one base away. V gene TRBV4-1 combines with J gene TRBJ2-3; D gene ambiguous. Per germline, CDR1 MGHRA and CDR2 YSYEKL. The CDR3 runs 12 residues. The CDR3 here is CASSQDLDMQYF. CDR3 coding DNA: TGCGCCAGCAGCCAAGATTTAGATATGCAGTATTTT.

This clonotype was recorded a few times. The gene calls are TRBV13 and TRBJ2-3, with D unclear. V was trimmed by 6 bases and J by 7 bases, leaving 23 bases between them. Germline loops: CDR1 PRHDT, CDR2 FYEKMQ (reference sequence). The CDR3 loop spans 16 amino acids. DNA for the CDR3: TGTGCCAGCAGGCCCCCCCTCGGTGAAGGGTTAAATACGCAGTATTTT. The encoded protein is CASRPPLGEGLNTQYF.